These T cell receptor beta chains were read from a single sample in a study of T cell responses to AZD1222 COVID-19 vaccine. TCRdb keeps only in-frame clones here, not all; method: immunoSEQ multiplex PCR. The top ten clones hold roughly 3.5% of a sample with 95,000 to 150,000 clones, roughly 90% of them seen once. The sample in question was peripheral blood, obtained on day 0 of AZD1222 vaccination. The receptors shown here come from an adult in good health. Each CDR3 is given with its conserved first and last residue. The order of the fields is V gene, D gene, J gene, CDR3 protein. D genes are given only for firm matches.

V: TRBV10-3; D: TRBD1; J: TRBJ2-6; CDR3: CAISDRDPGANVLTF
V: TRBV6-5; D: NA; J: TRBJ2-7; CDR3: CASSYDRGPYEQYF
V: TRBV7-9; D: TRBD1; J: TRBJ1-5; CDR3: CASGPADRAHQPQHF
V: TRBV19; D: TRBD1; J: TRBJ1-3; CDR3: CASSDTGESGNTIYF
V: TRBV20-1; D: NA; J: TRBJ2-5; CDR3: CSARDLQTQYF
V: TRBV14; D: TRBD1; J: TRBJ1-4; CDR3: CASSQDRGGGVPEKLFF
V: TRBV7-3; D: NA; J: TRBJ1-2; CDR3: CASSLSQGSSSYTF
V: TRBV28; D: NA; J: TRBJ1-2; CDR3: CASLETGLNYGYTF
V: TRBV29-1; D: NA; J: TRBJ2-1; CDR3: CSVQGTTSNEQFF
V: TRBV19; D: TRBD1; J: TRBJ2-7; CDR3: CASSIAGTGIYEQYF
V: TRBV5-6; D: TRBD1; J: TRBJ1-1; CDR3: CASSQWTGARNTEAFF
V: TRBV12-3/TRBV12-4; D: NA; J: TRBJ1-5; CDR3: CASSFRTAGPQHF
V: TRBV5-1; D: NA; J: TRBJ2-3; CDR3: CASSLEGPSGTDTQYF
V: TRBV15; D: NA; J: TRBJ2-5; CDR3: CATSRQEETQYF
V: TRBV7-9; D: TRBD1; J: TRBJ1-2; CDR3: CASSLGAGQEVYGYTF
V: TRBV9; D: NA; J: TRBJ1-2; CDR3: CASSVAVGRGNYGYTF
V: TRBV7-9; D: TRBD1; J: TRBJ1-4; CDR3: CASSLDRGANEKLFF
V: TRBV10-2; D: TRBD2; J: TRBJ2-3; CDR3: CATPGSGGASGTDTQYF
V: TRBV10-1; D: NA; J: TRBJ1-1; CDR3: CASSDIPGAMNTEAFF
V: TRBV4-3; D: NA; J: TRBJ1-2; CDR3: CASSQGGWGQSGYTF
V: TRBV28; D: NA; J: TRBJ1-1; CDR3: CASSAPGTEAFF
V: TRBV2; D: NA; J: TRBJ1-1; CDR3: CASSVRAAQNTEAFF
V: TRBV28; D: NA; J: TRBJ1-2; CDR3: CASSLGGYYGYTF
V: TRBV5-6; D: NA; J: TRBJ1-5; CDR3: CASSLGAGQSNQPQHF
V: TRBV9; D: TRBD2; J: TRBJ2-2; CDR3: CASSVLAGDPTGELFF
V: TRBV7-9; D: NA; J: TRBJ2-1; CDR3: CASSLVGSYNEQFF
V: TRBV12-5; D: TRBD1; J: TRBJ1-1; CDR3: CASVADRGLVEAFF
V: TRBV4-1; D: NA; J: TRBJ1-1; CDR3: CAASHTGRMNTEAFF
V: TRBV19; D: NA; J: TRBJ2-7; CDR3: CASSIRIAYEQYF
V: TRBV5-1; D: TRBD1; J: TRBJ2-1; CDR3: CASRDGTGEPFF
V: TRBV27; D: TRBD2; J: TRBJ2-3; CDR3: CATGLAGTDTQYF
V: TRBV18; D: NA; J: TRBJ2-1; CDR3: CASSPPGPTLYNEQFF
V: TRBV12-3/TRBV12-4; D: NA; J: TRBJ1-5; CDR3: CASSLEGDRTQHF
V: TRBV5-1; D: NA; J: TRBJ1-4; CDR3: CASSLEGGSTNEKLFF
V: TRBV5-5; D: NA; J: TRBJ2-6; CDR3: CASSRTLSSGANVLTF
V: TRBV6-2/TRBV6-3; D: NA; J: TRBJ1-1; CDR3: CASSYRGQNTEAFF
V: TRBV9; D: TRBD1; J: TRBJ1-6; CDR3: CASSVEDRENSPLHF
V: TRBV7-2; D: NA; J: TRBJ1-6; CDR3: CASSLGGDGRSPLHF
V: TRBV4-1; D: NA; J: TRBJ1-1; CDR3: CASSQGWQGQGAFF
V: TRBV19; D: TRBD1; J: TRBJ1-4; CDR3: CASNRQGTNEKLFF
V: TRBV7-2; D: TRBD1; J: TRBJ2-7; CDR3: CASSLGTGYGGEQYF
V: TRBV4-2; D: NA; J: TRBJ2-7; CDR3: CASSQGSPDTSYEQYF
V: TRBV5-1; D: NA; J: TRBJ1-1; CDR3: CASSRQKPNTEAFF
V: TRBV4-3; D: TRBD1; J: TRBJ1-4; CDR3: CASSPDRASNEKLFF
V: TRBV13; D: NA; J: TRBJ1-1; CDR3: CASSLSLQGTEAFF
V: TRBV6-5; D: TRBD1; J: TRBJ1-2; CDR3: CASSYYGQGEGYTF
V: TRBV12-3/TRBV12-4; D: NA; J: TRBJ1-6; CDR3: CASSSARDSPLHF
V: TRBV5-6; D: NA; J: TRBJ1-2; CDR3: CASSRDGGGYTF
V: TRBV7-9; D: NA; J: TRBJ2-1; CDR3: CAGDGWRGRNEQFF
V: TRBV5-8; D: NA; J: TRBJ1-2; CDR3: CASSSGGFNYGYTF
V: TRBV2; D: NA; J: TRBJ1-4; CDR3: CASSNQRGHRFLNEKLFF
V: TRBV19; D: TRBD2; J: TRBJ2-5; CDR3: CASSWTSHGETQYF
V: TRBV29-1; D: TRBD1; J: TRBJ1-1; CDR3: CSVYQGGTEAFF
V: TRBV9; D: TRBD2; J: TRBJ2-4; CDR3: CASSVDSSGANIQYF
V: TRBV19; D: NA; J: TRBJ2-2; CDR3: CASSTTPGTITGELFF
V: TRBV5-5; D: NA; J: TRBJ1-5; CDR3: CASSPGRRRGNQPQHF
V: TRBV4-2; D: TRBD2; J: TRBJ2-5; CDR3: CASSQGLAGGLPETQYF
V: TRBV5-6; D: TRBD1; J: TRBJ1-1; CDR3: CASSLETGWGTEAFF
V: TRBV29-1; D: TRBD1; J: TRBJ1-4; CDR3: CSVRTGVEKLFF